These T cell receptor beta chains were read from a single sample in a study of vaccination and CD4 T cells after COVID-19. No antigens are known for them. TCRdb re-called the PCR reads with MiXCR, one entry per CDR3 protein. The sample lists several thousand distinct CDR3 sequences, 35% to 45% occurring once. The material sequenced was CD4+ T cells from blood, cultured in vitro. These receptors were taken from a human donor in good health. CDR3s include the opening cysteine and the closing phenylalanine or tryptophan. Fields, in order: V gene, D gene, J gene, clone size, CDR3 DNA, CDR3 protein. A D gene is named only where the DNA matches it firmly. Expanded clones get a size class; other rows say once, few or many, or leave the size out.

>TRBV7-3|-|TRBJ2-1|few
TGTGCCAGCAGCTTAGGCGGGGATAGGGATGAGCAGTTCTTC
CASSLGGDRDEQFF
>TRBV5-4|-|TRBJ2-3|-
TGTGCCAGCAGCTTGGAAGGGGTAACCGATACGCAGTATTTT
CASSLEGVTDTQYF
>TRBV6-1|-|TRBJ2-6|-
TGTGCCGGGACGGACAGAAGCTCTGGGGCCAACGTCCTGACTTTC
CAGTDRSSGANVLTF
>TRBV5-6|-|TRBJ1-2|once
TGTGCCAGCAGCTCGGACAGTGGGGTCTATGGCTACACCTTC
CASSSDSGVYGYTF
>TRBV19|TRBD1|TRBJ2-7|-
TGTGCCAGTAGTCATGGGACAGGGTTCCCCGAGCAGTACTTC
CASSHGTGFPEQYF
>TRBV19|-|TRBJ1-2|few
TGTGCCAGTAGTGTCCCCGGCCCGGGTTCCAACTATGGCTACACCTTC
CASSVPGPGSNYGYTF
>TRBV25-1|-|TRBJ1-1|few
TGTGCCAGTATGGGAGCAATGAACACTGAAGCTTTCTTT
CASMGAMNTEAFF
>TRBV6-1|-|TRBJ1-5|few
TGTGCCAGCAGGGAGGGTCCGGGAAATCAGCCCCAGCATTTT
CASREGPGNQPQHF
>TRBV7-9|-|TRBJ1-1|few
TGTGCCAGCAGCTTAGAGCCCAACACTGAAGCTTTCTTT
CASSLEPNTEAFF
>TRBV11-2|-|TRBJ1-1|-
TGTGCCAGCAGCTTAGGGACGGCTATGACTGAAGCTTTCTTT
CASSLGTAMTEAFF
>TRBV27|TRBD1|TRBJ1-2|-
TGTGCCAGCAGACGCACCGGGACAGGAGACTACACCTTC
CASRRTGTGDYTF
>TRBV7-9|-|TRBJ1-2|-
TGTGCCAGCAGCCGTGACATCTATGGCTACACCTTC
CASSRDIYGYTF
>TRBV6-2/TRBV6-3|-|TRBJ1-5|-
TGTGCCAGCAGTCCCCAAGAGGTTCAGCCCCAGCATTTT
CASSPQEVQPQHF
>TRBV6-5|-|TRBJ1-5|-
TGTGCCAGCAGTTACTCGATCGGTGGGGGGGACCAGCATTTT
CASSYSIGGGDQHF
>TRBV12-5|-|TRBJ1-1|-
TGTGCTAGTGGTCCCCTATCTGGGCAGACTCAAGCTTTCTTT
CASGPLSGQTQAFF
>TRBV7-6|TRBD1|TRBJ2-2|few
TGTGCCAGCAGCTTAGCTAACAGGGGGCTGACCGGGGAGCTGTTTTTT
CASSLANRGLTGELFF
>TRBV12-3/TRBV12-4|-|TRBJ1-2|-
TGTGCCAGCAGTTCGACCGGACGGGGCTATGGCTACACCTTC
CASSSTGRGYGYTF
>TRBV20-1|-|TRBJ1-6|-
TGCAGTGCCCGATTACGGGATTCACCCCTCCACTTT
CSARLRDSPLHF
>TRBV7-9|-|TRBJ1-1|few
TGTGCCAGCAGCTCCTCACCCGCCACCGAGAACACTGAAGCTTTCTTT
CASSSSPATENTEAFF
>TRBV20-1|-|TRBJ1-6|-
TGCAGTGCTAATAGGGGTTTAAGGATCGGGAATTCACCCCTCCACTTT
CSANRGLRIGNSPLHF
>TRBV6-1|-|TRBJ2-2|-
TGTGCCATAGACCGGGACTTCAGTGGGGAGCTGTTTTTT
CAIDRDFSGELFF
>TRBV20-1|TRBD1|TRBJ1-2|-
TGCAGTGCTTCCGACAGGGGGCGGGTGGGAGGCTACACCTTC
CSASDRGRVGGYTF
>TRBV27|-|TRBJ2-2|-
TGTGCCAGCAGTTTAAGAGAACGGCGGGAGCTGTTTTTT
CASSLRERRELFF
>TRBV5-1|-|TRBJ2-7|few
TGCGCCAGCAGCTGGGACCCTAGACGGTCCTACGAGCAGTACTTC
CASSWDPRRSYEQYF
>TRBV6-1|-|TRBJ2-4|-
TGTGCCAGCAGTGAATTGGGGGGCGGAGAGTACTTC
CASSELGGGEYF
>TRBV24-1|-|TRBJ2-3|few
TGTGCCACCAGCGATGGTAGCACCACTAGCACAGATACGCAGTATTTT
CATSDGSTTSTDTQYF
>TRBV7-9|-|TRBJ1-2|few
TGTGCCAGCAGCTTAGACGGACCTGGCTACACCTTC
CASSLDGPGYTF
>TRBV7-9|-|TRBJ2-3|-
TGTGCCAGCAGCTTAGGCGGGGCGGAGGGCACAGATACGCAGTATTTT
CASSLGGAEGTDTQYF
>TRBV6-1|-|TRBJ1-1|-
TGTGCCAGCACGGAGCTTTTGAACACTGAAGCTTTCTTT
CASTELLNTEAFF
>TRBV12-3/TRBV12-4|-|TRBJ1-6|-
TGTGCCAGCAGTTTCGCGGGGGCCAATTCACCCCTCCACTTT
CASSFAGANSPLHF
>TRBV19|-|TRBJ2-1|-
TGTGCCAGTAGTATAGGGTTCTACAATGAGCAGTTCTTC
CASSIGFYNEQFF
>TRBV6-4|-|TRBJ2-3|few
TGTGCCAGCAGTGTAACGTTCACAGATACGCAGTATTTT
CASSVTFTDTQYF
>TRBV12-3/TRBV12-4|-|TRBJ2-7|few
TGTGCCAGCAGTTCCGACGGGACTTTCTACGAGCAGTACTTC
CASSSDGTFYEQYF
>TRBV19|TRBD1|TRBJ1-2|-
TGTGCCAGTAGTATTCCGGGACAGGGAATCTTCTTCTATGGCTACACCTTC
CASSIPGQGIFFYGYTF
>TRBV19|TRBD2|TRBJ2-1|once
TGTGCCAGTATCCTGGGAACTAGCGGGGGTAATGAGCAGTTCTTC
CASILGTSGGNEQFF
>TRBV5-1|-|TRBJ1-1|-
TGCGCCAGCAGCTTAGGGGATATCGCTGAAGCTTTCTTT
CASSLGDIAEAFF
>TRBV5-3|-|TRBJ2-2|-
TGTGCCAGCAGCTTGAGGGACGTGGAGCTGTTTTTT
CASSLRDVELFF
>TRBV6-1|-|TRBJ2-7|-
TGTGCCAGCAGTCTACAGGGAGTCGAGCAGTACTTC
CASSLQGVEQYF
>TRBV15|-|TRBJ1-5|few
TGTGCCACCAGCAGAGATTTGGGGGCAGACAATCAGCCCCAGCATTTT
CATSRDLGADNQPQHF
>TRBV19|-|TRBJ1-2|few
TGTGCCAGTAGTTTGGGAGGGGGTCACTATGGCTACACCTTC
CASSLGGGHYGYTF
>TRBV6-4|TRBD1|TRBJ2-1|-
TGTGCCAGCAGTGAACAGGGACAGGGAAACAATGAGCAGTTCTTC
CASSEQGQGNNEQFF
>TRBV20-1|TRBD2|TRBJ2-1|-
TGCAGTGCTAGGAGGGGACGTAGCGGGGGCAATGAGCAGTTCTTC
CSARRGRSGGNEQFF
>TRBV6-1|-|TRBJ1-3|few
TGTGCCAGCAGCTATGACAGAAACACCATATATTTT
CASSYDRNTIYF
>TRBV7-3|-|TRBJ1-6|-
TGTGCCAGCAGTCTCGGCGTAGCGGGTTCACCCCTCCACTTT
CASSLGVAGSPLHF
>TRBV20-1|-|TRBJ1-1|few
TGCAGTGTCGGGAGAAACACTGAAGCTTTCTTT
CSVGRNTEAFF
>TRBV7-9|-|TRBJ2-3|few
TGTGCCAGCAGCTTAAGGAGCAGGGCGGACGATACGCAGTATTTT
CASSLRSRADDTQYF
>TRBV19|-|TRBJ1-1|few
TGTGCCAGTAGTATAACGGGGAGGAACACTGAAGCTTTCTTT
CASSITGRNTEAFF
>TRBV7-9|TRBD1|TRBJ1-6|-
TGTGCCAGCAGCGGACAGGGGACATATAATTCACCCCTCCACTTT
CASSGQGTYNSPLHF
>TRBV18|TRBD2|TRBJ2-3|-
TGTGCCAGCTCACCACCGAATAGCGGGGGGTCAGATACGCAGTATTTT
CASSPPNSGGSDTQYF
>TRBV20-1|TRBD1|TRBJ1-1|-
TGCAGTGCCACGCGAACCGGGACAGTGAACACTGAAGCTTTCTTT
CSATRTGTVNTEAFF
>TRBV6-1|-|TRBJ2-3|-
TGTGCCAGCAGTGAAGCGCCAGAAGAGGGCATATTGGCAGATACGCAGTATTTT
CASSEAPEEGILADTQYF
>TRBV15|-|TRBJ1-5|-
TGTGCCACCAGCAGAGATCTGGTACAGACCAATCAGCCCCAGCATTTT
CATSRDLVQTNQPQHF
>TRBV28|TRBD2|TRBJ2-3|few
TGTGCCAGCAGTTTAGGATTGGCGGGAGCAGATACGCAGTATTTT
CASSLGLAGADTQYF
>TRBV5-3|-|TRBJ1-2|-
TGTGCCGACTGGACGGACCCCAGGGGCTACACCTTC
CADWTDPRGYTF
>TRBV6-5|TRBD1|TRBJ2-5|-
TGTGCCAGCAGTTTAAGCTACAGGGGGGATTCGGAGACCCAGTACTTC
CASSLSYRGDSETQYF
>TRBV10-1|TRBD1|TRBJ2-2|-
TGCGCCAGCAGGAAGGGACAGGCCACCGGGGAGCTGTTTTTT
CASRKGQATGELFF
>TRBV14|-|TRBJ2-3|-
TGTGCCAGCAGCCCCACAGATACGCAGTATTTT
CASSPTDTQYF
>TRBV6-1|-|TRBJ1-4|-
TGTGCCCATATGGACAGCCTGAATGAAAAACTGTTTTTT
CAHMDSLNEKLFF
>TRBV7-6|-|TRBJ2-5|-
TGTGCCAGCAGCTTAAGCAGGCTCGAGACCCAGTACTTC
CASSLSRLETQYF